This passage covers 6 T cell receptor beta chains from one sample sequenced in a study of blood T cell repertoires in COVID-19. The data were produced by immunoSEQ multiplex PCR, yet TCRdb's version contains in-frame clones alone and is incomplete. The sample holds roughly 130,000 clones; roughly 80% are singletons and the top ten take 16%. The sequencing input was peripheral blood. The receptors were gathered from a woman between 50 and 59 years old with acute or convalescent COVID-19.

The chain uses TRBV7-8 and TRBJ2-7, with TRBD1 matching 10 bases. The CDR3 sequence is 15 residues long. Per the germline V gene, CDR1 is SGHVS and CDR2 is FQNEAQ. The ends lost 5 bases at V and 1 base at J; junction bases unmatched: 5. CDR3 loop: CASSPRDRGSYEQYF. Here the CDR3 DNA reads TGTGCCAGCAGCCCGAGGGACAGGGGATCCTACGAGCAGTACTTC.

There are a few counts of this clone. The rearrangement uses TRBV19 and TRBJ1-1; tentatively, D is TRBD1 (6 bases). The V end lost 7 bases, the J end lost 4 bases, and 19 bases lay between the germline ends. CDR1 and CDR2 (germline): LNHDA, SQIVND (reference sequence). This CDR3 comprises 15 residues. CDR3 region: CASTLGAQGSTEAFF. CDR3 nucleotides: TGTGCCAGTACCTTAGGGGCACAGGGAAGCACTGAAGCTTTCTTT. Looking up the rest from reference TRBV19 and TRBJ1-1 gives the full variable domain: DGGITQSPKYLFRKEGQNVTLSCEQNLNHDAMYWYRQDPGQGLRLIYYSQIVNDFQKGDIAEGYSVSREKKESFPLTVTSAQKNPTAFYLCASTLGAQGSTEAFFGQGTRLTVV.

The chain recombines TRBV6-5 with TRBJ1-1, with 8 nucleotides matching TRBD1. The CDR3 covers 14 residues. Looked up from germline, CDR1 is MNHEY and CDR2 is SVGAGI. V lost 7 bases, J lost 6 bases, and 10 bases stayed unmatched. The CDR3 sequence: CASMVGQGAPEAFF. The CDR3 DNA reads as TGTGCCAGCATGGTAGGACAGGGAGCGCCTGAAGCTTTCTTT.

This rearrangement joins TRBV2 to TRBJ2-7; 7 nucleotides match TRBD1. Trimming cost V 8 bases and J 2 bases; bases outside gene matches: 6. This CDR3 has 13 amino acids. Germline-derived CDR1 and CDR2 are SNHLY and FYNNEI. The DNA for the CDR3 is TGTGCCAGCTCTTGGGACAGCACCTACGAGCAGTACTTC. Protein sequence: CASSWDSTYEQYF.

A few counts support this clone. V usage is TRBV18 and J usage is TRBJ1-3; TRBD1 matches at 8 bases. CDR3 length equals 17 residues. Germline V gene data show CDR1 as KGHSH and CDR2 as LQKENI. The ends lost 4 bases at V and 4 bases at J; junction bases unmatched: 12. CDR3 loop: CASSLGQGGFGGNTIYF. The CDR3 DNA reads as TGTGCCAGCTCACTCGGACAGGGTGGTTTCGGCGGAAACACCATATATTTT.

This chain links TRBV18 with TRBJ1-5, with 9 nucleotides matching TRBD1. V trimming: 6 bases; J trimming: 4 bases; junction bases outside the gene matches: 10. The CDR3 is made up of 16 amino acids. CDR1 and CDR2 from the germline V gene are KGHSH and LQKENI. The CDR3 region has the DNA TGTGCCAGCTCCCTCGGACAGGGGCGAAATAATCAGCCCCAGCATTTT. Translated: CASSLGQGRNNQPQHF.